This T cell receptor (beta chain) appears in the sequencing data of a study of spatial heterogeneity in lung cancer. Whole-study context: The count of detected beta-chain sequences consistently exceeded that of alpha-chain sequences. More than 8.5 raw reads, on average, carried each unique TCR and UMI combination.

This clonotype has just a few counts. Every individual TCR cDNA molecule carried its own unique molecular identifier, which allowed correction of PCR and sequencing errors. MiXCR, applied by TCRdb to the 5' RACE reads, yields one record per CDR3 protein. The sample carries about 120,000 distinct CDR3 sequences, 10% to 14% recorded once. Time point noted: blood at routine non-recurrence follow-up after resection. Without sorting, whole RNA was sequenced from tumor, nontumor lung or frozen PBMC. With 5 bases clipped from V and 5 bases from J, the junction kept 7 bases outside the gene matches. Germline loops: CDR1 MDHEN, CDR2 SYDVKM. The CDR3 covers 15 residues.

Material: PBMCs, obtained at follow-up. The chain links TRBV28 to TRBJ1-2, with 11 bases aligning to TRBD1. This receptor was identified in a female donor with early-stage non-small cell lung cancer. DNA of the CDR3: TGTGCCAGCAGTCCCGGACAGGGGGCGGGATATGGCTACACCTTC. Translating gives CASSPGQGAGYGYTF.